Listed below are T cell receptor beta chains from one sample, sequenced in a study of identical twins. TCRdb reprocessed the 5' RACE reads with MiXCR, giving one entry per CDR3 protein. The sample holds under 800,000 distinct CDR3 sequences, approximately 22% seen once. A further study also used this sample, focusing on T cells expressing NK-cell markers.

Sequencing was performed on PBMCs. The origin of the receptors is a woman aged 18-29 years in good health. The CDR3 runs from the conserved cysteine through the conserved F or W. The D gene is left open where the match is weak. The size field is filled for only some rows; it gives once, few, many or a size class.

few TRBJ2-5 TRBV20-1 TRBD2 TGCAGTGCTAGCCCGGGACTAGCGGGAGTGAGAGAGACCCAGTACTTC CSASPGLAGVRETQYF
few TRBJ1-1 TRBV29-1 TRBD1 TGCAGCGGACAGGGGGCAAAGACTGAAGCTTTCTTT CSGQGAKTEAFF
NA TRBJ1-2 TRBV4-2 TRBD1 TGTGCCAGCAGCCAAGATTGGGACAGTGTCTCCTACACCTTC CASSQDWDSVSYTF
NA TRBJ2-2 TRBV7-2 NA TGTGCCAGCAGCTTAGACCCCGTGACCACCGGGGAGCTGTTTTTT CASSLDPVTTGELFF
few TRBJ2-1 TRBV20-1 TRBD2 TGCAGTGCTAGAGATCCCAGCGGGAGGGCCTCAGAGTACAATGAGCAGTTCTTC CSARDPSGRASEYNEQFF
few TRBJ2-3 TRBV5-5 TRBD2 TGTGCCAGCAGCTTTGGACTAGCGGGGTTCACAGATACGCAGTATTTT CASSFGLAGFTDTQYF
NA TRBJ2-3 TRBV24-1 NA TGTGCCACCAGTGACACCCGGGACACCGGCACAGATACGCAGTATTTT CATSDTRDTGTDTQYF
NA TRBJ2-5 TRBV7-9 NA TGTGCCAGCAGCTCCCTTAGAGGGGGATCATGGGGAGAGACCCAGTACTTC CASSSLRGGSWGETQYF
few TRBJ2-5 TRBV15 NA TGTGCCACCAGCAGATCCAGGTTGGAAGAGACCCAGTACTTC CATSRSRLEETQYF
few TRBJ2-3 TRBV12-3/TRBV12-4 NA TGTGCCAGCAGTCGCGGACTGCCAGATACGCAGTATTTT CASSRGLPDTQYF
NA TRBJ1-1 TRBV27 TRBD1 TGTGCCAGCAGCACGGGACAGAGTGAAGCTTTCTTT CASSTGQSEAFF
NA TRBJ2-7 TRBV5-5 NA TGTGCCAGCAGCCCGTATGGACAGATCAACATCTACGAGCAGTACTTC CASSPYGQINIYEQYF
NA TRBJ1-5 TRBV7-2 NA TGTGCCAGCAGCGGCGGCTTCGGCAATCAGCCCCAGCATTTT CASSGGFGNQPQHF
NA TRBJ2-3 TRBV5-1 NA TGCGCCAGCAGCTTGGAACCCTTTATCGGGAGCCCGAGCACAGATACGCAGTATTTT CASSLEPFIGSPSTDTQYF
many TRBJ2-5 TRBV6-5 TRBD2 TGTGCCAGCAGTTTTCGGACTAGCGGGAGGAGGGAGACCCAGTACTTC CASSFRTSGRRETQYF
NA TRBJ1-3 TRBV9 TRBD1 TGTGCCAGCAGCTCTACCAGGGGGCGCGGGAACACCATATATTTT CASSSTRGRGNTIYF
many TRBJ2-3 TRBV12-3/TRBV12-4 NA TGTGCCAGCAGATCGGCCGGAGATACGCAGTATTTT CASRSAGDTQYF
few TRBJ2-1 TRBV2 TRBD2 TGTGCCAGCGGGACTAGCGGGATGATGGGGAATGAGCAGTTCTTC CASGTSGMMGNEQFF
NA TRBJ2-1 TRBV15 TRBD2 TGTGCCACCAGCAGACAACTAGCGGGAGGGTATTTCAATGAGCAGTTCTTC CATSRQLAGGYFNEQFF
few TRBJ2-3 TRBV5-6 NA TGTGCCAGCAGCTTAGGTGGGACCAAAAACACAGATACGCAGTATTTT CASSLGGTKNTDTQYF
many TRBJ2-3 TRBV20-1 NA TGCAGTGCTAGAGATTCCCGTATTTTGGATACGCAGTATTTT CSARDSRILDTQYF
NA TRBJ2-2 TRBV20-1 NA TGCAGTGCTAAGAGGGAGAACGGGGAGCTGTTTTTT CSAKRENGELFF
many TRBJ2-3 TRBV27 NA TGTGCCAGCAGTCGGGGGATAACAGATACGCAGTATTTT CASSRGITDTQYF
NA TRBJ2-7 TRBV20-1 NA TGCAGTGCTAGTCTCTACGAGCAGTACTTC CSASLYEQYF
few TRBJ2-3 TRBV5-1 NA TGCGCCAGCAGCTCCTCCCCCCCACCAGATACGCAGTATTTT CASSSSPPPDTQYF
NA TRBJ2-5 TRBV7-2 NA TGTGCCAGCAGCTTAGACCAGGCCAGGCCTCGGACCCAGTACTTC CASSLDQARPRTQYF
few TRBJ2-7 TRBV2 TRBD1 TGTGCCAGCAGTCCCGGGACAGGGGGCGGCGAGCAGTACTTC CASSPGTGGGEQYF
NA TRBJ2-1 TRBV7-9 TRBD2 TGTGCCAGCAGCACCCGGACTAGCGGCAATGAGCAGTTCTTC CASSTRTSGNEQFF
NA TRBJ2-1 TRBV30 TRBD2 TGTGCCTGGGGAACACCTAGCGGGAGAACTTATTTC CAWGTPSGRTYF
NA TRBJ2-1 TRBV7-2 NA TGTGCCAGCAGCTTAATAAGGACTGAGTACAATGAGCAGTTCTTC CASSLIRTEYNEQFF
NA TRBJ2-5 TRBV12-3/TRBV12-4 NA TGTGCCAGCAGTTGGTATGAGACCCAGTACTTC CASSWYETQYF
many TRBJ2-1 TRBV20-1 TRBD2 TGCAGTGCTTACTCTAGCGGGAGCTCCTACAATGAGCAGTTCTTC CSAYSSGSSYNEQFF
NA TRBJ2-1 TRBV7-9 TRBD2 TGTGCCAGCAGCTTGGGACAGGGACTAGCGGATGAGCAGTTCTTC CASSLGQGLADEQFF
many TRBJ2-7 TRBV20-1 TRBD2 TGCAGTGCTAGGGGACTAGCGGACTACGAGCAGTACTTC CSARGLADYEQYF
NA TRBJ2-2 TRBV6-5 NA TGTGCCAGCAGTTACTCGATGATAGCGTCGAACACCGGGGAGCTGTTTTTT CASSYSMIASNTGELFF
NA TRBJ1-5 TRBV10-3 NA TGTGCCATCAGTGAGTCGAGGATGAGCAATCAGCCCCAGCATTTT CAISESRMSNQPQHF
NA TRBJ2-3 TRBV5-1 NA TGCGCCAGCAGCTCACTGGGCGGAGGCCTTCCTAGCACAGATACGCAGTATTTT CASSSLGGGLPSTDTQYF
few TRBJ2-1 TRBV12-3/TRBV12-4 NA TGTGCCAGCAGTTTATTGGCTAGTCACCATGAGCAGTTCTTC CASSLLASHHEQFF
NA TRBJ2-7 TRBV4-3 NA TGCGCCAGCAGCCAGATAGGCGGCGAGCAGTACTTC CASSQIGGEQYF
many TRBJ1-5 TRBV7-6 TRBD1 TGTGCCAGCAGCCACGGGACAGATCGCAATCAGCCCCAGCATTTT CASSHGTDRNQPQHF
NA TRBJ1-6 TRBV4-3 NA TGCGCCAGCAGCCAAGAAAAAGAACTGAATTCACCCCTCCACTTT CASSQEKELNSPLHF
few TRBJ1-4 TRBV5-1 NA TGCGCCAGCAGCCCGGGGGCGGCCTTAAATGAAAAACTGTTTTTT CASSPGAALNEKLFF